The clone carrying this T cell receptor (beta chain) occurred many times. Antigen: not known. This CDR3 region has 13 residues. Germline V CDR1 and CDR2: DFQATT, SNEGSKA (reference sequence). This entry comes from a study of blood T cells in healthy people across ages. Study-wide findings and caveats: A roughly linear age-dependent decrease characterized TCR beta diversity per million T cells. A greater number of naive CD4+ cells and higher diversity distinguished long-lived donors from aged donors.

Primers used in a second PCR of roughly 6 to 12 cycles were a sample-barcoded 5' primer and a J-beta primer mix. TCRdb recomputed calls from the 5' RACE reads with MiXCR, one row per CDR3 protein. The table has over 300,000 distinct CDR3 sequences, about 49% seen once. The sequencing sample was made of blood. The TCR originated in a man aged 55 to 70 in good health. The V call is TRBV20-1, the J call TRBJ2-7, with D possibly being TRBD1 (6 bases). This chain's CDR3 is CSVQGPGPYEQYF. The CDR3 coding sequence is TGCAGCGTTCAGGGGCCGGGGCCCTACGAGCAGTACTTC.